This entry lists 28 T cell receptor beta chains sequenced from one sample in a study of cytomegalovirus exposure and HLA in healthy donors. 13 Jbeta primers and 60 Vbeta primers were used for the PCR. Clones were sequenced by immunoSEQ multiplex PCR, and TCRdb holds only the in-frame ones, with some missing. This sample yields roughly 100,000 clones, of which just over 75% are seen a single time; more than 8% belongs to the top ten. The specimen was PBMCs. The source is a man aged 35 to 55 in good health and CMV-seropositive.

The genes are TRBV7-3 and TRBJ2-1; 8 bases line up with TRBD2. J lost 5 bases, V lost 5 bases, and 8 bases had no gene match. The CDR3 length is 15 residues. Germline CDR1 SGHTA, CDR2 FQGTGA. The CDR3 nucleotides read TGTGCCAGCAGCCCACTAAGCGGGAGTCACAATGAGCAGTTCTTC. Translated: CASSPLSGSHNEQFF.

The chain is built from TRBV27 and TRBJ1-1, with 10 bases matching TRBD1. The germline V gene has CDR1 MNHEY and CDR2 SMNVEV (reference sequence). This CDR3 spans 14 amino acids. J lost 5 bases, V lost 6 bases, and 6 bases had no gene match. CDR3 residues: CASSDRGPWTEAFF. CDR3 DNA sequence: TGTGCCAGCAGCGACAGGGGGCCTTGGACTGAAGCTTTCTTT.

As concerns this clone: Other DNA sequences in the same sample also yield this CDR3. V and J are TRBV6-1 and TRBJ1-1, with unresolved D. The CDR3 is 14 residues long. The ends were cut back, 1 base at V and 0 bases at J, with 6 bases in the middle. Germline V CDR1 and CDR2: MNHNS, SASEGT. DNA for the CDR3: TGTGCCAGCAGTGAAGGTAGCGTGAACACTGAAGCTTTCTTT. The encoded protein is CASSEGSVNTEAFF.

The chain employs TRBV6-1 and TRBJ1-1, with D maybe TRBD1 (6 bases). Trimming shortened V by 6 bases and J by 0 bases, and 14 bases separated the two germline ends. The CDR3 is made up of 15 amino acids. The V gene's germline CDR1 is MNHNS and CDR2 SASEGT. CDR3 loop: CASSVGRQVNTEAFF. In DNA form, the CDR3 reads TGTGCCAGCAGCGTGGGGAGACAGGTGAACACTGAAGCTTTCTTT.

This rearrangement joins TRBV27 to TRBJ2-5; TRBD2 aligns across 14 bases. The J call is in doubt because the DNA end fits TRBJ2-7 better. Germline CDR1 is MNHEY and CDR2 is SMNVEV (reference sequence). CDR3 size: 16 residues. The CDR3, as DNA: TGTGCCAGCAGTCCGGGACTAGCGGGAGCATCCTACGAGCAGTACTTC. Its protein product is CASSPGLAGASYEQYF.

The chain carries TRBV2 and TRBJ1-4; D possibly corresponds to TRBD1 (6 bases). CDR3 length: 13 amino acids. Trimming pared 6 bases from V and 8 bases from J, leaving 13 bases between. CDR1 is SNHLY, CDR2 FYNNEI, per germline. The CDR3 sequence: CASRTGTIEKLFF. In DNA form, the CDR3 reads TGTGCCAGCAGAACAGGGACAATCGAAAAACTGTTTTTT. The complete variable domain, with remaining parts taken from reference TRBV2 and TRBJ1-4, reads EPEVTQTPSHQVTQMGQEVILRCVPISNHLYFYWYRQILGQKVEFLVSFYNNEISEKSEIFDDQFSVERPDGSNFTLKIRSTKLEDSAMYFCASRTGTIEKLFFGSGTQLSVL.

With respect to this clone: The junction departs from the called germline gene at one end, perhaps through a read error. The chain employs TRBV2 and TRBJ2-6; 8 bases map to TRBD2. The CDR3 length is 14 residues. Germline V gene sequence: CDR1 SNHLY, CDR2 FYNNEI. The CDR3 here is CASSAGTSPNGLTF. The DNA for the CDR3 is TGTGCCAGCAGTGCCGGGACTAGTCCCAACGGCCTGACTTTC.

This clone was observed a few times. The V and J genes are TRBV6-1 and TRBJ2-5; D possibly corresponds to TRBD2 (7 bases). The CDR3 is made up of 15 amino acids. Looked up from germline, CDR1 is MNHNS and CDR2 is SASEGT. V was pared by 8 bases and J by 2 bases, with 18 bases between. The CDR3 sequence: CASSTAAGAQETQYF. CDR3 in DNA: TGTGCCAGCTCCACCGCGGCGGGGGCTCAAGAGACCCAGTACTTC.

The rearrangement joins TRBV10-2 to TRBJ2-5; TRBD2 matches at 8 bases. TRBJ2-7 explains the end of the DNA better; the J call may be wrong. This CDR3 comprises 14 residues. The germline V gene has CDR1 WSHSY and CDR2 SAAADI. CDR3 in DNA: TGCGCCAGCATGGCGAGCGGGAGATCCTACGAGCAGTACTTC. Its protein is CASMASGRSYEQYF.

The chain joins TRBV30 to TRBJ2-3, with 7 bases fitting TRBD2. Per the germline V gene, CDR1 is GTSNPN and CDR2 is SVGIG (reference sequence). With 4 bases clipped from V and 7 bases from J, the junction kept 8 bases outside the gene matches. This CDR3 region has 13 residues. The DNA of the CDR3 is TGTGCCTGGACAAGCGGGGATTGGAATACGCAGTATTTT. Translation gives CAWTSGDWNTQYF.

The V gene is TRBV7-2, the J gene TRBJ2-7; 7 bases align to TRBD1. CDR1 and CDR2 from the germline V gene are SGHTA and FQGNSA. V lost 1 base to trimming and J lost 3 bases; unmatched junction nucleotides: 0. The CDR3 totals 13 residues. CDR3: CASSLDRGYEQYF. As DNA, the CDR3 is TGTGCCAGCAGCTTAGACAGGGGCTACGAGCAGTACTTC.

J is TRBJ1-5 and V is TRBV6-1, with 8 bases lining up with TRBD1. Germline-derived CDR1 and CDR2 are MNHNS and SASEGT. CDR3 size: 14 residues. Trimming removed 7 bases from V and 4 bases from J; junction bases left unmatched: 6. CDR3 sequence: CASMRDRGNQPQHF. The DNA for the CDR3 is TGTGCCAGCATGAGAGACAGGGGAAATCAGCCCCAGCATTTT.

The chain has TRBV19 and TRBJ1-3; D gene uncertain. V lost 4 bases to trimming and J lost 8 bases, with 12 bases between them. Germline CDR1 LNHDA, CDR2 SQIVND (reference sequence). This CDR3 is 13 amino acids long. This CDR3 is CASSTSRRDTIYF. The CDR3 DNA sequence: TGTGCCAGTAGTACAAGTAGAAGAGACACCATATATTTT.

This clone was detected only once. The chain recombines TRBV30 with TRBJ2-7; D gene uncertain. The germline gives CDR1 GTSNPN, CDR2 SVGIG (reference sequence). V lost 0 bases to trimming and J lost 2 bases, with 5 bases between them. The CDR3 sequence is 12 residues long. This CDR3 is CAWSVGAYEQYF. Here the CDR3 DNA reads TGTGCCTGGAGTGTCGGAGCCTACGAGCAGTACTTC.

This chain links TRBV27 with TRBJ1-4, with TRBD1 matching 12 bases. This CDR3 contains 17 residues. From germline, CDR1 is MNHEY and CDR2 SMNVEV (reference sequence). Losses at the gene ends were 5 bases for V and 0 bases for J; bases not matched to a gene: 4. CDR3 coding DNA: TGTGCCAGCAGTCCCGGGACAGGGGGCACAACTAATGAAAAACTGTTTTTT. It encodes CASSPGTGGTTNEKLFF.

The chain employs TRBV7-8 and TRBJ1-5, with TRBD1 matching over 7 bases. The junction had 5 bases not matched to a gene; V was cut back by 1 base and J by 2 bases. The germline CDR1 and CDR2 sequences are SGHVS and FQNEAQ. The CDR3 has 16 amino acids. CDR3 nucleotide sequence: TGTGCCAGCAGCTTAGTCGGGACAGACGGCAATCAGCCCCAGCATTTT. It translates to CASSLVGTDGNQPQHF. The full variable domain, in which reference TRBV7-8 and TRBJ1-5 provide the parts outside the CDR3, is GAGVSQSPRYKVAKRGQDVALRCDPISGHVSLFWYQQALGQGPEFLTYFQNEAQLDKSGLPSDRFFAERPEGSVSTLKIQRTQQEDSAVYLCASSLVGTDGNQPQHFGDGTRLSIL.

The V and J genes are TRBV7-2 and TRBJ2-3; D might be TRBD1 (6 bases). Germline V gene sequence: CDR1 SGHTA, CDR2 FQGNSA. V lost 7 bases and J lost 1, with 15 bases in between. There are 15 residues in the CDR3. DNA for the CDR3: TGTGCCAGCACCCCCCCAGGGGCGGGCACAGATACGCAGTATTTT. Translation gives CASTPPGAGTDTQYF.

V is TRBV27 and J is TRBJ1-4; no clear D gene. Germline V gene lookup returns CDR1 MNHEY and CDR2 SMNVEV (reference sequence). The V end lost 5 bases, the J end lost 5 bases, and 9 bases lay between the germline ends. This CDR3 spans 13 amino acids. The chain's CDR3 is CASSLRRNEKLFF. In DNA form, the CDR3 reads TGTGCCAGCAGTCTGCGCCGGAATGAAAAACTGTTTTTT. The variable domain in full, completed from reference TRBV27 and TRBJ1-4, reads EAQVTQNPRYLITVTGKKLTVTCSQNMNHEYMSWYRQDPGLGLRQIYYSMNVEVTDKGDVPEGYKVSRKEKRNFPLILESPSPNQTSLYFCASSLRRNEKLFFGSGTQLSVL.

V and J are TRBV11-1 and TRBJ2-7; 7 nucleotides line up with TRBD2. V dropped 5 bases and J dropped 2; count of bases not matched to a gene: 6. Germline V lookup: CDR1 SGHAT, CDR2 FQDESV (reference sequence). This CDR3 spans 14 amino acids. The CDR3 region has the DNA TGTGCCAGCAGCCACGGGACTACCCCCTACGAGCAGTACTTC. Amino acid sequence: CASSHGTTPYEQYF.

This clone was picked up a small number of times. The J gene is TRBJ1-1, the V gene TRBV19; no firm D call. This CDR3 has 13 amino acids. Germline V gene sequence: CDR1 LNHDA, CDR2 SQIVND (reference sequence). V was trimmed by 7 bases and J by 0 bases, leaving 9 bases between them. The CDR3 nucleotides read TGTGCCAGTAACAGTCTAATGAACACTGAAGCTTTCTTT. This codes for CASNSLMNTEAFF.

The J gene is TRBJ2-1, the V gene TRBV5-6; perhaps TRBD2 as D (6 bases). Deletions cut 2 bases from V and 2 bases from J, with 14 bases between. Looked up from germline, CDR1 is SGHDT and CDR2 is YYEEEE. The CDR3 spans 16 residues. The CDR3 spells CASSFGAGPTYNEQFF. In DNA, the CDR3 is TGTGCCAGCAGCTTTGGGGCGGGACCCACCTACAATGAGCAGTTCTTC.

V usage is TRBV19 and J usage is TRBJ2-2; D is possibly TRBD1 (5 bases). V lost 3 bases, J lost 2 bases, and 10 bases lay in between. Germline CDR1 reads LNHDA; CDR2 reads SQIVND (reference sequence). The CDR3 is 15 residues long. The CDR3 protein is CASSIQQANTGELFF. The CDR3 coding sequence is TGTGCCAGTAGTATTCAACAGGCCAACACCGGGGAGCTGTTTTTT.

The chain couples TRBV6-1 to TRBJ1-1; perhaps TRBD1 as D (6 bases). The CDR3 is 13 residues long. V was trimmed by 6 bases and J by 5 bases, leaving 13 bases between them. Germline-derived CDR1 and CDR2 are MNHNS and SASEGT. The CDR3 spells CASSKQGETEAFF. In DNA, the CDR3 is TGTGCCAGCAGCAAACAGGGAGAAACTGAAGCTTTCTTT.

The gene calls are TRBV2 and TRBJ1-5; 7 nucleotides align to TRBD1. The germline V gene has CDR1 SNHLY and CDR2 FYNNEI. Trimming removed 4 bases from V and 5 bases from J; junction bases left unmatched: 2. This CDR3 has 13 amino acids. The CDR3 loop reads CASSGQGDQPQHF. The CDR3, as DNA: TGTGCCAGCAGTGGACAGGGCGATCAGCCCCAGCATTTT.

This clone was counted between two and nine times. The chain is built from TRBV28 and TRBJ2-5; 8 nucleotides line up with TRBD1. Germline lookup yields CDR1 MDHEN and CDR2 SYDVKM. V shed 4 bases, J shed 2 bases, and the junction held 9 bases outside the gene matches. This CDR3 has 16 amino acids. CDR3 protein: CASSSSVRGPQETQYF. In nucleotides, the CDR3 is TGTGCCAGCAGTTCCTCTGTCAGGGGGCCGCAAGAGACCCAGTACTTC.

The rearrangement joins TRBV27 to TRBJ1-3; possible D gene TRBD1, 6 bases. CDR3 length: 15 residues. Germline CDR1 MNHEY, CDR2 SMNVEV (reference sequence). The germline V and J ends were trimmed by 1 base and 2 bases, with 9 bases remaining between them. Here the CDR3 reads CASSLWGGPGNTIYF. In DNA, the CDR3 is TGTGCCAGCAGTTTATGGGGGGGCCCTGGAAACACCATATATTTT.

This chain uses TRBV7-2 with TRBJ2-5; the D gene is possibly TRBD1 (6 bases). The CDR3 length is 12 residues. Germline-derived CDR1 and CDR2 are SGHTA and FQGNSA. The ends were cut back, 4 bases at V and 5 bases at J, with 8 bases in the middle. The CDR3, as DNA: TGTGCCAGCAGCTCTCAGGGGGAGACCCAGTACTTC. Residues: CASSSQGETQYF.

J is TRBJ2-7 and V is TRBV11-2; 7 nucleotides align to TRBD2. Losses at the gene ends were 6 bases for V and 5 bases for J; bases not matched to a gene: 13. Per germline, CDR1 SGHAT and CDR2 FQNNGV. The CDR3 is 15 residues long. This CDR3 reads CASRTRDYALDEQYF. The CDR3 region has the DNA TGTGCCAGCAGGACCCGGGACTACGCCCTTGACGAGCAGTACTTC.